These 5 T cell receptor beta chains share one sample of origin, sequenced in a study of T cell responses to AZD1222 COVID-19 vaccine. Libraries were prepared by immunoSEQ multiplex PCR; TCRdb keeps only in-frame clonotypes and omits some of them. The repertoire holds around 200,000 clones, 88% seen once, with more than 25% in the top ten. The sequencing here drew on peripheral blood, taken 28 days after the second AZD1222 dose. The receptors come from an adult who received the AZD1222 COVID-19 vaccine.

The chain couples TRBV19 to TRBJ2-7; D possibly matches TRBD1 or TRBD2 (5 bases each). Germline CDR1 is LNHDA and CDR2 is SQIVND (reference sequence). V dropped 2 bases and J dropped 6 bases, with 17 bases sitting between them. The CDR3 loop spans 15 amino acids. CDR3 loop: CASSIIATYGGEQYF. The CDR3 region has the DNA TGTGCCAGTAGTATAATCGCCACCTATGGGGGCGAGCAGTACTTC. Variable domain in full (rest from reference TRBV19 and TRBJ2-7): DGGITQSPKYLFRKEGQNVTLSCEQNLNHDAMYWYRQDPGQGLRLIYYSQIVNDFQKGDIAEGYSVSREKKESFPLTVTSAQKNPTAFYLCASSIIATYGGEQYFGPGTRLTVT.

Here the CDR3 DNA reads TGTGCCTGGAGTCTCGGCACCTCAGATACGCAGTATTTT. Translation: CAWSLGTSDTQYF. The rearrangement links TRBV30 to TRBJ2-3; D is uncertain. Germline V gives CDR1 GTSNPN, CDR2 SVGIG (reference sequence). Trimming shortened V by 2 bases and J by 4 bases, and 10 bases separated the two germline ends. The CDR3 is 13 amino acids.

The V call is TRBV18, the J call TRBJ2-1; D is unclear. The CDR3 length is 14 residues. With 0 bases removed from V and 5 bases from J, the gap between germline ends came to 8 bases. CDR1 and CDR2 from the germline V gene are KGHSH and LQKENI. This CDR3 reads CASSPPHTHNEQFF. In DNA, the CDR3 is TGTGCCAGCTCACCACCTCACACCCACAATGAGCAGTTCTTC.

The chain joins TRBV29-1 to TRBJ2-5, with 7 bases that match TRBD2. The V and J ends lost 3 bases and 2 bases, in that order; junction bases with no gene match: 3. The germline V gene encodes CDR1 SQVTM and CDR2 ANQGSEA. The CDR3 runs 13 residues. CDR3 sequence (DNA): TGCAGCGTTGACGGGACTATTCAAGAGACCCAGTACTTC. It specifies CSVDGTIQETQYF.

The chain has TRBV3-1 (or the pseudogene TRBV3-2) and TRBJ2-7; 11 nucleotides agree with TRBD2. With V trimmed by 1 base and J by 7 bases, 6 bases remained unmatched. CDR3 length equals 15 residues. Germline V gene lookup returns CDR1 LGHDT and CDR2 YNNKEL (reference sequence). CDR3 coding DNA: TGTGCCAGCAGCCAAGCCCTAGCGGGAGGAGAGGAGCAGTACTTC. This gives the protein CASSQALAGGEEQYF.